The next 6 T cell receptor beta chains were all read from a single sample in a study of blood T cell repertoires in COVID-19. Using immunoSEQ multiplex PCR, the repertoire was profiled, and TCRdb retains in-frame clones only, with some absent. This sample carries some 340,000 clones, 90% of them seen once, and the ten largest clones take 3.9%. Source material: PBMCs or T cells enriched from blood (not recorded which). The receptors originated from a woman aged 25 to 39 who had been exposed to COVID-19.

This chain uses TRBV2 with TRBJ1-2; TRBD1 is a possible D gene (5 bases). V lost 11 bases, J lost 8 bases, and 18 bases lay in between. CDR3 length: 12 residues. Germline values: CDR1 SNHLY, CDR2 FYNNEI. DNA for the CDR3: TGTGCCGAATTAGGGACTTCCGGAGGCTACACCTTC. It is translated as CAELGTSGGYTF.

This clone appeared a single time. CDR3 loop: CASPQQGCDYEQYF. In DNA, the CDR3 is TGCGCCAGCCCCCAACAGGGTTGTGACTACGAGCAGTACTTC. The gene calls are TRBV10-1 and TRBJ2-7; D might be TRBD1 (6 bases). Germline-derived CDR1 and CDR2 are WNHNN and SYGVQD (reference sequence). Deletions cut 8 bases from V and 3 bases from J, with 17 bases between. The CDR3 has 14 residues.

The chain employs TRBV24-1 and TRBJ1-2; no firm D call. The CDR3 extends over 15 amino acids. The ends were cut back, 0 bases at V and 7 bases at J, with 14 bases in the middle. The V gene's germline CDR1 is KGHDR and CDR2 SFDVKD. CDR3 sequence reads: CATSDLHQAFRGYTF. The CDR3, as DNA: TGTGCCACCAGTGATTTGCATCAGGCATTCCGTGGCTACACCTTC.

The gene calls are TRBV5-4 and TRBJ1-1; D is ambiguous. Germline loops: CDR1 SGHNT, CDR2 YYREEE (reference sequence). The CDR3 is 14 residues long. The V end was cut by 2 bases, the J end by 1 base, with 9 bases between. The CDR3 nucleotides read TGTGCCAGCAGCTTAAAAAGACAGAACACTGAAGCTTTCTTT. Residues: CASSLKRQNTEAFF.

V gene TRBV9 combines with J gene TRBJ2-3; tentative D call: TRBD2 (6 bases). This CDR3 has 13 amino acids. Trimming shortened V by 0 bases and J by 6 bases, and 8 bases separated the two germline ends. CDR1 is SGDLS and CDR2 is YYNGEE in the germline V gene. CDR3 protein: CASSVGLVDTQYF. In nucleotides, the CDR3 is TGTGCCAGCAGCGTAGGACTAGTTGATACGCAGTATTTT. The full variable domain, completed using reference TRBV9 and TRBJ2-3, is DSGVTQTPKHLITATGQRVTLRCSPRSGDLSVYWYQQSLDQGLQFLIQYYNGEERAKGNILERFSAQQFPDLHSELNLSSLELGDSALYFCASSVGLVDTQYFGPGTRLTVL.

The chain joins TRBV28 to TRBJ2-5; weak D call: TRBD2 (7 bases). The CDR3 contains 14 residues. The V and J ends lost 7 bases and 4 bases respectively, with 16 bases between them. The germline V gene encodes CDR1 MDHEN and CDR2 SYDVKM. The CDR3 bases are TGTGCCAGCAACTGGGGGGGGCGGGGAGAGACCCAGTACTTC. Protein product: CASNWGGRGETQYF.